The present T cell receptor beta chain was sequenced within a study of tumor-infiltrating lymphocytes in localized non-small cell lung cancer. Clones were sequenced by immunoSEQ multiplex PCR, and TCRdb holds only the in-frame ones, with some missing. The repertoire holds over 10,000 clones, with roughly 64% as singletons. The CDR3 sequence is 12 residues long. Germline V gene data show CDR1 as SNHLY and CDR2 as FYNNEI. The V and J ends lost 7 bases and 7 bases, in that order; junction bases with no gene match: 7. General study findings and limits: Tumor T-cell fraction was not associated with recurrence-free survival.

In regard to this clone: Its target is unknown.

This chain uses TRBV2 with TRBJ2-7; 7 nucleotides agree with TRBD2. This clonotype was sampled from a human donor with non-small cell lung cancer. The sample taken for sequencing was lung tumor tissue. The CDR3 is CASNEGGKEQYF. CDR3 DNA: TGTGCCAGCAACGAGGGAGGGAAGGAGCAGTACTTC.